The 14 T cell receptor beta chains below come from one sample, sequenced in a study of OX40 agonist ivuxolimab in advanced cancers. TCRdb's table, derived via immunoSEQ multiplex PCR, lists solely in-frame clones and lacks some. There are approximately 45,000 clones in the sample; 85% to 95% occur only once, and more than 9.5% lies in the top ten. The sequencing used CD4+ or CD8+ T cells sorted from blood, collected in a trial of the OX40 agonist ivuxolimab. These receptors all come from an adult with an advanced solid tumor such as melanoma, head and neck, liver or kidney cancer.

CDR3 sequence (DNA): TGTGCCAGCAGTTTAGCGGGAGGACCAACCGGGGAGCTGTTTTTT. Protein product: CASSLAGGPTGELFF. The V call is TRBV28, the J call TRBJ2-2; 8 bases are shared with TRBD2. Losses at the gene ends were 2 bases for V and 5 bases for J; bases not matched to a gene: 4. The CDR3 extends over 15 amino acids. Germline V gene lookup returns CDR1 MDHEN and CDR2 SYDVKM. Full variable domain (missing parts from reference TRBV28 and TRBJ2-2): DVKVTQSSRYLVKRTGEKVFLECVQDMDHENMFWYRQDPGLGLRLIYFSYDVKMKEKGDIPEGYSVSREKKERFSLILESASTNQTSMYLCASSLAGGPTGELFFGEGSRLTVL.

This sequence joins TRBV6-4 and TRBJ1-5; a possible D gene is TRBD1 (5 bases). CDR3 length equals 15 residues. Germline V gene sequence: CDR1 MRHNA, CDR2 SNTAGT. The V end was cut by 6 bases, the J end by 6 bases, with 18 bases between. CDR3 residues: CASRPAAGSTQPQHF. CDR3 DNA: TGTGCCAGCAGACCCGCAGCAGGGTCGACTCAGCCCCAGCATTTT.

This chain links TRBV9 with TRBJ2-1; D is ambiguous. Germline V gives CDR1 SGDLS, CDR2 YYNGEE. Between the trimmed V and J ends, which lost 1 base and 5 bases, there was a span of 13 bases. This CDR3 region has 15 residues. The DNA for the CDR3 is TGTGCCAGCAGCGTAAGAGCCGACATGAACAATGAGCAGTTCTTC. This encodes CASSVRADMNNEQFF. The full variable domain, in which reference TRBV9 and TRBJ2-1 provide the parts outside the CDR3, is DSGVTQTPKHLITATGQRVTLRCSPRSGDLSVYWYQQSLDQGLQFLIQYYNGEERAKGNILERFSAQQFPDLHSELNLSSLELGDSALYFCASSVRADMNNEQFFGPGTRLTVL.

This CDR3 is CASSSSRGRAAGYTF. DNA for the CDR3: TGTGCCAGCAGTTCCTCCAGGGGGCGAGCCGCTGGCTACACCTTC. The chain has TRBV6-5 and TRBJ1-2; 8 positions match TRBD1. Germline V gene lookup returns CDR1 MNHEY and CDR2 SVGAGI. The CDR3 runs to 15 residues. Losses at the gene ends were 4 bases for V and 7 bases for J; bases not matched to a gene: 11.

This rearrangement joins TRBV5-4 to TRBJ2-5; 14 nucleotides line up with TRBD2. The CDR3 has 20 residues. Trimming took 0 bases from V and 5 from J; bases not matched to a gene: 15. CDR1 is SGHNT, CDR2 YYREEE, per germline (reference sequence). In nucleotides, the CDR3 is TGTGCCAGCAGCTTGGCCCCGGGACTAGCGGGAGATCCCCCGCGGGAGACCCAGTACTTC. Amino acid sequence: CASSLAPGLAGDPPRETQYF.

In its sample, this clone was seen once. The chain links TRBV27 to TRBJ2-7; the D is unclear. The germline CDR1 and CDR2 sequences are MNHEY and SMNVEV (reference sequence). The CDR3 is 12 residues long. V was trimmed by 2 bases and J by 6 bases, leaving 8 bases between them. For the CDR3, the DNA is TGTGCCAGCAGTTTAAAGGGTTTCGAGCAGTACTTC. Amino acid sequence: CASSLKGFEQYF.

The CDR3 coding sequence is TGTGCCAGCAGTTTACGGGGGGGAAATGAGCAGTTCTTC. It is translated as CASSLRGGNEQFF. This chain uses TRBV27 with TRBJ2-1, with TRBD2 identical over 8 bases. Germline loops: CDR1 MNHEY, CDR2 SMNVEV (reference sequence). The ends lost 2 bases at V and 7 bases at J; junction bases unmatched: 1. This CDR3 is built from 13 residues.

The chain links TRBV6-5 to TRBJ2-5, with D maybe TRBD2 (5 bases). V lost 8 bases to trimming and J lost 6 bases, with 13 bases between them. The CDR3 length is 12 residues. Germline V lookup: CDR1 MNHEY, CDR2 SVGAGI. The DNA of the CDR3 is TGTGCCAGCGAAGGGAGAGGAAAGACCCAGTACTTC. As protein: CASEGRGKTQYF.

Concerning this clone: One end of the junction varies from germline; a read error may be responsible. This chain uses TRBV19 with TRBJ2-5; D possibly matches TRBD1 or TRBD2 (5 bases each). The germline CDR1 and CDR2 sequences are LNHDA and SQIVND (reference sequence). This CDR3 region has 17 residues. CDR3 DNA sequence: TGTGCCAGTAGTATAGAGAGTCTAGGCAGGGACCAGGAGACCCAGTACTTC. This translates into CASSIESLGRDQETQYF. Supplemented by reference TRBV19 and TRBJ2-5, the full variable domain reads DGGITQSPKYLFRKEGQNVTLSCEQNLNHDAMYWYRQDPGQGLRLIYYSQIVNDFQKGDIAEGYSVSREKKESFPLTVTSAQKNPTAFYLCASSIESLGRDQETQYFGPGTRLLVL.

The V gene is TRBV7-9, the J gene TRBJ1-5; D remains unclear. This CDR3 is built from 12 residues. The V gene lost 1 base and the J gene lost 8 bases, with 6 bases spanning the gap. Germline loops: CDR1 SEHNR, CDR2 FQNEAQ (reference sequence). CDR3: CASSLGFEPQHF. CDR3 nucleotides: TGTGCCAGCAGCTTAGGGTTTGAGCCCCAGCATTTT.

The chain joins TRBV28 to TRBJ2-7, with D possibly being TRBD2 (5 bases). The germline V and J ends were trimmed by 2 bases and 0 bases, with 11 bases remaining between them. The length of the CDR3 is 15 residues. Germline assignment: CDR1 MDHEN and CDR2 SYDVKM. The CDR3 loop reads CASSLVIGSSYEQYF. CDR3 DNA: TGTGCCAGCAGTTTAGTAATAGGGAGCTCCTACGAGCAGTACTTC.

V is TRBV7-9 and J is TRBJ2-7, with D tentatively TRBD1 (6 bases). The germline gives CDR1 SEHNR, CDR2 FQNEAQ (reference sequence). The CDR3 has 14 amino acids. The V gene lost 4 bases and the J gene lost 2 bases, with 12 bases spanning the gap. DNA for the CDR3: TGTGCCAGCAGCTCCGGACAGAATGCCTACGAGCAGTACTTC. Protein product: CASSSGQNAYEQYF.

The chain employs TRBV30 and TRBJ1-3; TRBD1 agrees at 7 bases. Germline CDR1 reads GTSNPN; CDR2 reads SVGIG (reference sequence). Trimming at V came to 0 bases and at J to 7 bases, leaving 6 bases not matched to a gene. This CDR3 is 14 amino acids long. The CDR3 is CAWSVQGGSNTIYF. For the CDR3, the DNA is TGTGCCTGGAGTGTACAAGGGGGCTCTAACACCATATATTTT.

This rearrangement joins TRBV9 to TRBJ1-2, with D unclear. This CDR3 comprises 11 residues. Looked up from germline, CDR1 is SGDLS and CDR2 is YYNGEE. V lost 0 bases and J lost 8, with 5 bases in between. In DNA form, the CDR3 reads TGTGCCAGCAGCGTAGGGACGGGCTACACCTTC. Translated, it gives CASSVGTGYTF.